This TCR beta chain was recorded in a study of cytotoxic CD8 clonotypes in ibrutinib-treated CLL. Sequencing was performed with immunoSEQ multiplex PCR; in TCRdb, only in-frame clones are kept and a portion is missing. The sample holds over 200,000 clones, 60% to 80% seen once. Germline loops: CDR1 KGHSH, CDR2 LQKENI. V trimming: 1 base; J trimming: 4 bases; junction bases outside the gene matches: 4. CDR3 size: 16 residues. This sequence joins TRBV18 and TRBJ1-5; 10 bases line up with TRBD1. The sample here was PBMCs, taken after 12 months of ibrutinib treatment. The TCR was taken from a human donor with chronic lymphocytic leukemia. CDR3 sequence reads: CASSPRGTGENQPQHF. In DNA form, the CDR3 reads TGTGCCAGCTCACCACGAGGGACAGGGGAAAATCAGCCCCAGCATTTT.